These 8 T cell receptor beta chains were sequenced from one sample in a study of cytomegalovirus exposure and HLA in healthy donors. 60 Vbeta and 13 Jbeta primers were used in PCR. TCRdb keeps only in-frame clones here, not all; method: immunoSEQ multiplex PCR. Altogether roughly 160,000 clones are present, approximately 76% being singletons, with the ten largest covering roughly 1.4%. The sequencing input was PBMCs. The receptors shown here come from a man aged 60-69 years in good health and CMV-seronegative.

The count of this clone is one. The CDR3 DNA is TGTGCCAGCAGCTCCGGGACATTCAATCAGCCCCAGCATTTT. It yields the protein CASSSGTFNQPQHF. This chain links TRBV11-2 with TRBJ1-5; possibly TRBD1 for D (6 bases). The CDR3 consists of 14 residues. The V and J ends lost 4 bases and 3 bases respectively, with 10 bases between them. Germline V gives CDR1 SGHAT, CDR2 FQNNGV.

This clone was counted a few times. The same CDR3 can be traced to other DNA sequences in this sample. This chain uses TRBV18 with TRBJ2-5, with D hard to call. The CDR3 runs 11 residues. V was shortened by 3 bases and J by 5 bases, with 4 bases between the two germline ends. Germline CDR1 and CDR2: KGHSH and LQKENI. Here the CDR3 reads CASSPRETQYF. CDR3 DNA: TGTGCCAGCTCACCGAGGGAGACCCAGTACTTC.

The CDR3 region has the DNA TGTGCCAGCAGCCCGGGACAGGGGACCTACGAGCAGTACTTC. Protein: CASSPGQGTYEQYF. The chain links TRBV7-2 to TRBJ2-5; 10 bases are a match to TRBD1. The J call may be incorrect, as the DNA end agrees better with TRBJ2-7. The CDR3 has 14 residues. Germline CDR1 and CDR2: SGHTA and FQGNSA.

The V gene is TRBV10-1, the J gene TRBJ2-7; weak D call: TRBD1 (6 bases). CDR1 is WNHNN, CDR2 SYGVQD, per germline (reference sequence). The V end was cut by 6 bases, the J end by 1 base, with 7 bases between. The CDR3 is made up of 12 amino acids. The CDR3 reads CASRDSSYEQYF. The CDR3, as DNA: TGCGCCAGCAGGGACAGTTCCTACGAGCAGTACTTC.

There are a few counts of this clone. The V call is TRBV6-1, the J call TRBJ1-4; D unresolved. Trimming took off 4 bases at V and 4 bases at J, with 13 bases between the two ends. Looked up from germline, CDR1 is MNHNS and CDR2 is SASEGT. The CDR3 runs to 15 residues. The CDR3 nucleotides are TGTGCCAGCAGTGCCTTACAGAACCTTAATGAAAAACTGTTTTTT. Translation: CASSALQNLNEKLFF.

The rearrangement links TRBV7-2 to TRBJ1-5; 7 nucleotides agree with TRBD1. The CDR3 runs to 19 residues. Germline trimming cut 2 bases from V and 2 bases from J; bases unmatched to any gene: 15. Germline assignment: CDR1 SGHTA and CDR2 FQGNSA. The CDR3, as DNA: TGTGCCAGCAGCTTAATGTCCCCTCCGACAGGGACGGGCAATCAGCCCCAGCATTTT. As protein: CASSLMSPPTGTGNQPQHF. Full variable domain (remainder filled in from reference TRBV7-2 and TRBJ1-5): GAGVSQSPSNKVTEKGKDVELRCDPISGHTALYWYRQSLGQGLEFLIYFQGNSAPDKSGLPSDRFSAERTGGSVSTLTIQRTQQEDSAVYLCASSLMSPPTGTGNQPQHFGDGTRLSIL.

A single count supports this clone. The CDR3, as DNA: TGTGCCAGCAGTTCACCCGCGGGACAGGGGAAAATTGTGTATCAGCCCCAGCATTTT. Protein sequence: CASSSPAGQGKIVYQPQHF. The V call is TRBV28, the J call TRBJ1-5; the match to TRBD1 covers 10 bases. Germline V lookup: CDR1 MDHEN, CDR2 SYDVKM. Unmatched junction bases numbered 17, after V lost 4 bases and J lost 5 bases. The CDR3 extends over 19 amino acids.

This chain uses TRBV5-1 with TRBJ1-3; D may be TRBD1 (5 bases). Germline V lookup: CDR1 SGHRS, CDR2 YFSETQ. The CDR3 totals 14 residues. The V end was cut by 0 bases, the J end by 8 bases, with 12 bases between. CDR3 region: CASSLDQGGDTIYF. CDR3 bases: TGCGCCAGCAGCTTGGATCAGGGTGGGGACACCATATATTTT.